Detailed here is one T cell receptor beta chain. The sample originates from a study of blood T cell repertoires in COVID-19. Generated by immunoSEQ multiplex PCR, the TCRdb table keeps only in-frame clones and is missing some. The repertoire holds 250,000 to 300,000 clones, with approximately 90% as singletons. Deletions cut 4 bases from V and 3 bases from J, with 11 bases between. There are 13 residues in the CDR3. From germline, CDR1 is SGHKS and CDR2 YYEKEE (reference sequence). Sequenced input: peripheral blood. The chain is built from TRBV5-5 and TRBJ2-7, with D maybe TRBD2 (6 bases). This receptor was identified in a man between 18 and 35 years old with active or convalescent COVID-19. CDR3 loop: CASSRDSYYEQYF. The DNA of the CDR3 is TGTGCCAGCAGCCGGGACTCTTACTACGAGCAGTACTTC.